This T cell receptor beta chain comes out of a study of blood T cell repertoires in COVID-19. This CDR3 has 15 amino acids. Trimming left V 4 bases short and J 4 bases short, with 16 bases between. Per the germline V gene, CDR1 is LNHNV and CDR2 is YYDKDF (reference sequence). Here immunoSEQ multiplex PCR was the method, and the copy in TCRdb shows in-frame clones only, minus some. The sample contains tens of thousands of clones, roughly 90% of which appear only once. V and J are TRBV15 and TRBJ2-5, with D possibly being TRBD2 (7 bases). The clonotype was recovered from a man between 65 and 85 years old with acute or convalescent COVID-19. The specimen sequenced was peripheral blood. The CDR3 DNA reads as TGTGCCACCAGCACCCGGCTGGGGGGGCGAGAGACCCAGTACTTC. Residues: CATSTRLGGRETQYF.